This TCR beta chain originates from a study of CD8 T cells in ankylosing spondylitis. This clonotype was picked up many times. Its antigen is still unknown. Notes on the study in general: There was a TCR beta motif, made of eight highly homologous variants, that appeared characteristic of ankylosing spondylitis blood. Within matched ankylosing spondylitis synovial fluid, disease-linked clones were reportedly significantly enriched. Earlier reports found some motif variants in synovial fluid and blood in reactive arthritis.

Germline V CDR1 and CDR2: SGHRS, YFSETQ. This CDR3 is 15 amino acids long. The V end was cut by 0 bases, the J end by 1 base, with 7 bases between. Quantitative 5'-RACE with molecular barcodes was used to make the TCR beta libraries. TCRdb reprocessed the 5' RACE reads via MiXCR and lists one record per CDR3 protein. The repertoire holds approximately 300,000 distinct CDR3 sequences, with 7.5% to 9% as singletons. The sequence derives from a male donor with ankylosing spondylitis. The sample was blood, either unsorted or a sorted T cell fraction (not recorded which). The chain couples TRBV5-1 to TRBJ2-2, with D perhaps matching TRBD2 (6 bases). For the CDR3, the DNA is TGCGCCAGCAGCTTGGGGGGACTGAACACCGGGGAGCTGTTTTTT. This translates into CASSLGGLNTGELFF. Based on the CDR3 plus reference TRBV5-1 and TRBJ2-2, the full variable domain is KAGVTQTPRYLIKTRGQQVTLSCSPISGHRSVSWYQQTPGQGLQFLFEYFSETQRNKGNFPGRFSGRQFSNSRSEMNVSTLELGDSALYLCASSLGGLNTGELFFGEGSRLTVL.